This T cell receptor (beta chain) was retrieved from a study of monozygotic twins with inflammatory bowel disease. Study-level points and caveats: IBD patients shared fewer clonotypes with others than healthy twins, especially with disease activity. Twins with IBD were found to have lower TCRbeta diversity (inverse Simpson) than healthy co-twins. Possibly reflecting limited power, no difference in repertoire similarity was found between concordant and discordant twins.

Details on this clonotype: Its antigen is as yet unknown.

TCRdb re-called the 5' RACE reads and catalogs CDR3 proteins one per entry, DNA excluded. The table lists 420,000 or so distinct CDR3 sequences, with approximately 2.3% in the top ten. This CDR3 region has 16 residues. Germline V lookup: CDR1 SEHNR, CDR2 FQNEAQ (reference sequence). This chain joins TRBV7-9 and TRBJ2-4; with no DNA, the TCRdb D assignment of TRBD1 cannot be verified. The clonotype comes from a human donor with ulcerative colitis or Crohn's disease, or a healthy co-twin of an affected twin (not recorded which). The sequencing sample was made of blood. The CDR3 sequence is CASSSPTQGAKNIQYF.